The 10 T cell receptor beta chains below come from one sample, sequenced in a study of CD8+ T cells in alopecia areata. cDNA prepared by RNA extraction and subsequent reverse transcription served as the template for sequencing. Generated by immunoSEQ multiplex PCR, the TCRdb table keeps only in-frame clones and is missing some. The sample holds 200,000 to 250,000 clones, 50% to 65% seen once. Sequenced material: CD4+ T cells sorted from blood, taken at week 0. The source of these receptors is a human donor with alopecia areata.

This rearrangement joins TRBV29-1 to TRBJ1-3; D remains ambiguous. The germline gives CDR1 SQVTM, CDR2 ANQGSEA. V was shortened by 2 bases and J by 0 bases, with 8 bases between the two germline ends. The CDR3 runs 14 residues. DNA of the CDR3: TGCAGCGTTGAATCGGGCCTCTCTGGAAACACCATATATTTT. It translates to CSVESGLSGNTIYF.

The rearrangement uses TRBV30 and TRBJ1-1; no clear D gene. V lost 2 bases to trimming and J lost 6 bases, with 10 bases between them. Germline V lookup: CDR1 GTSNPN, CDR2 SVGIG (reference sequence). CDR3 length: 12 amino acids. CDR3 residues: CAWSMGYAEAFF. CDR3 DNA sequence: TGTGCCTGGAGTATGGGGTACGCTGAAGCTTTCTTT.

This chain uses TRBV5-1 with TRBJ2-3; no clear D gene. The V gene lost 2 bases and the J gene lost 4 bases, with 14 bases spanning the gap. Germline assignment: CDR1 SGHRS and CDR2 YFSETQ. This CDR3 contains 15 residues. For the CDR3, the DNA is TGCGCCAGCAGCTTTAACCTCCCGGGCCCAGATACGCAGTATTTT. Protein product: CASSFNLPGPDTQYF. Full variable domain (outside the CDR3, taken from reference TRBV5-1 and TRBJ2-3): KAGVTQTPRYLIKTRGQQVTLSCSPISGHRSVSWYQQTPGQGLQFLFEYFSETQRNKGNFPGRFSGRQFSNSRSEMNVSTLELGDSALYLCASSFNLPGPDTQYFGPGTRLTVL.

The V call is TRBV7-2, the J call TRBJ2-7; possible D gene TRBD2, 5 bases. Germline V gene sequence: CDR1 SGHTA, CDR2 FQGNSA. The CDR3 spans 14 residues. V was trimmed by 2 bases and J by 2 bases, leaving 10 bases between them. This chain's CDR3 is CASSLQRSTYEQYF. DNA for the CDR3: TGTGCCAGCAGCTTACAGCGGAGCACCTACGAGCAGTACTTC.

This clone showed up just a few times. The chain recombines TRBV21-1 with TRBJ1-1. TRBV21-1 is a recognized pseudogene. The CDR3 loop spans 11 amino acids. The CDR3 coding sequence is TGTGCCAGCAGCAACGGGTACCAAGCTTTCTTT. Protein product: CASSNGYQAFF.

This chain links TRBV9 with TRBJ2-6; D is unresolved. Germline values: CDR1 SGDLS, CDR2 YYNGEE. This CDR3 has 14 amino acids. The V end lost 0 bases, the J end lost 2 bases, and 3 bases lay between the germline ends. As DNA, the CDR3 is TGTGCCAGCAGCGTAGTCCCTGGGGCCAACGTCCTGACTTTC. Translation: CASSVVPGANVLTF.

The CDR3 reads CASSPPILYEQYF. In nucleotides, the CDR3 is TGTGCCAGCTCACCACCAATCCTTTACGAGCAGTACTTC. The J gene is TRBJ2-7, the V gene TRBV18; no reliable D call. The V and J ends lost 0 bases and 4 bases respectively, with 7 bases between them. The germline V gene has CDR1 KGHSH and CDR2 LQKENI. The CDR3 consists of 13 residues.

The V gene is TRBV7-6, the J gene TRBJ1-1, with D hard to call. V shed 5 bases and J shed 2 bases, with 6 bases lying between them. From germline, CDR1 is SGHVS and CDR2 FNYEAQ. The CDR3 contains 12 residues. Written as DNA, the CDR3 is TGTGCCAGCAGCCCCGCAAACACTGAAGCTTTCTTT. Residues: CASSPANTEAFF.

The J gene is TRBJ1-3, the V gene TRBV29-1; a weak D match, TRBD1 (5 bases). Trimming took off 4 bases at V and 1 base at J, with 11 bases between the two ends. The CDR3 runs 14 residues. Germline lookup yields CDR1 SQVTM and CDR2 ANQGSEA. The CDR3 here is CSVAGAGSGNTIYF. CDR3 bases: TGCAGCGTTGCTGGGGCGGGGTCTGGAAACACCATATATTTT.

J is TRBJ2-1 and V is TRBV29-1; D is possibly TRBD2 (5 bases). Germline assignment: CDR1 SQVTM and CDR2 ANQGSEA. CDR3 size: 15 residues. Trimming left V 7 bases short and J 4 bases short, with 20 bases between. CDR3 in DNA: TGCAGCGGATCACCACTTTGGGAGTTATACAATGAGCAGTTCTTC. It translates to CSGSPLWELYNEQFF.